A selection of T cell receptor beta chains follows, all from one sample in a study of CD8+CD57+ T cells in acquired aplastic anemia. TCRdb recomputed calls from the reads with MiXCR, one row per CDR3 protein. This sample has 200,000 or so distinct CDR3 sequences, with under 70% found just once. Sequencing was done on a sample of sorted CD4+, CD8+, or CD8+CD57+ T cells (not recorded which) from PBMCs. The receptors originated from a human donor with severe aplastic anemia or a healthy control (not recorded which). The CDR3 runs from the conserved cysteine through the conserved F or W. Each record gives: clone size, J gene, V gene, D gene, CDR3 protein, CDR3 DNA. The D gene is left open where the match is weak. Rows may omit the clone size; those that give it use once, few, many or a size class.

>NA|TRBJ1-2|TRBV20-1|TRBD1
CSARDRQGANYGYTF
TGCAGTGCTAGAGATAGACAGGGGGCTAACTATGGCTACACCTTC
>many|TRBJ2-7|TRBV6-5|NA
CASGEGWYEQYF
TGTGCCAGCGGCGAGGGGTGGTACGAGCAGTACTTC
>NA|TRBJ2-7|TRBV7-8|NA
CASSQGQTPYEQYF
TGTGCCAGCAGCCAAGGACAGACACCCTACGAGCAGTACTTC
>NA|TRBJ2-7|TRBV19|NA
CASSIVSGDEQYF
TGTGCCAGTAGTATAGTGTCAGGGGACGAGCAGTACTTC
>NA|TRBJ1-2|TRBV7-3|TRBD1
CASSRYPDREESYTF
TGTGCCAGCAGCCGCTACCCTGACAGGGAAGAGAGCTACACCTTC
>NA|TRBJ1-2|TRBV6-5|TRBD1
CASSYGRDRVRGYTF
TGTGCCAGCAGTTACGGACGGGACAGGGTACGTGGCTACACCTTC
>many|TRBJ1-1|TRBV7-9|NA
CASDTYGGEWTEAFF
TGTGCCAGCGACACCTATGGGGGCGAATGGACTGAAGCTTTCTTT
>NA|TRBJ2-3|TRBV9|NA
CASSETSSVTDTQYF
TGTGCCAGCAGCGAAACCTCTAGCGTCACAGATACGCAGTATTTT
>NA|TRBJ2-1|TRBV7-3|TRBD1
CASSRRQGYNEQFF
TGTGCCAGCAGCCGTCGACAGGGGTACAATGAGCAGTTCTTC
>NA|TRBJ2-2|TRBV7-9|NA
CASSPLETGYTGELFF
TGTGCCAGCTCACCACTCGAGACAGGATACACCGGGGAGCTGTTTTTT
>few|TRBJ2-2|TRBV4-3|TRBD2
CASSQDRSGGDFTGELFF
TGCGCCAGCAGCCAAGATCGGAGCGGGGGGGACTTCACCGGGGAGCTGTTTTTT
>NA|TRBJ1-1|TRBV7-9|NA
CASSLFQKKGTEAFF
TGTGCCAGCAGCCTTTTCCAGAAAAAGGGAACTGAAGCTTTCTTT
>many|TRBJ2-2|TRBV7-8|NA
CASSLTTGNTGELFF
TGTGCCAGCAGCTTAACGACGGGGAACACCGGGGAGCTGTTTTTT
>many|TRBJ1-1|TRBV20-1|NA
CSARDHTLNTEAFF
TGCAGTGCTAGAGATCATACACTCAACACTGAAGCTTTCTTT
>NA|TRBJ1-6|TRBV7-2|NA
CASSLDPGRNSPLHF
TGTGCCAGCAGCTTAGATCCTGGGAGGAATTCACCCCTCCACTTT
>NA|TRBJ1-6|TRBV15|NA
CATSGGRDSNSPLHF
TGTGCCACCAGCGGTGGTCGGGACTCTAATTCACCCCTCCACTTT
>NA|TRBJ2-5|TRBV24-1|TRBD1
CATSEPPGQGDGETQYF
TGTGCCACCAGTGAGCCTCCGGGACAGGGGGATGGAGAGACCCAGTACTTC
>NA|TRBJ2-3|TRBV3-1|NA
CASRTTSTDTQYF
TGTGCCAGCAGAACCACTAGCACAGATACGCAGTATTTT
>NA|TRBJ2-7|TRBV15|NA
CATSRGGYFSYEQYF
TGTGCCACCAGCAGAGGGGGGTACTTCTCCTACGAGCAGTACTTC
>few|TRBJ2-3|TRBV7-9|NA
CASSPTEGPDTQYF
TGTGCCAGCAGCCCAACTGAGGGCCCAGATACGCAGTATTTT
>many|TRBJ1-2|TRBV19|NA
CASTPLLGAGYGYTF
TGTGCCAGTACCCCTCTGTTGGGGGCGGGGTATGGCTACACCTTC
>NA|TRBJ2-7|TRBV9|NA
CASSPFGDEQYF
TGTGCCAGCAGCCCGTTCGGGGACGAGCAGTACTTC